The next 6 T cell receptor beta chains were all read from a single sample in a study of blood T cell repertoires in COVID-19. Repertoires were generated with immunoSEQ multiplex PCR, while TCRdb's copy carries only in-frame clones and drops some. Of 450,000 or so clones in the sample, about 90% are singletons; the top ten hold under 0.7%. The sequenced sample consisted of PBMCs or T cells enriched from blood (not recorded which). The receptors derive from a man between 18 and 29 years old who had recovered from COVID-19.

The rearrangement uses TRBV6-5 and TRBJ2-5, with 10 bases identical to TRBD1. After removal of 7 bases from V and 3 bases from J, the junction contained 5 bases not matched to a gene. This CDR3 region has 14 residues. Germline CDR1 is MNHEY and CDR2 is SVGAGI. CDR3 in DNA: TGTGCCAGCACCCCGGGACAGGGGAAAGAGACCCAGTACTTC. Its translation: CASTPGQGKETQYF.

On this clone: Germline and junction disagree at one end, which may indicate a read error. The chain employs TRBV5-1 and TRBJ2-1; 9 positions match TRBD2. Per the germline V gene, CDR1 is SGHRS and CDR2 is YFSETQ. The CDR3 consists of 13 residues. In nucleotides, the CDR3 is TGCGCCAGCAGATTGGGACTAGCCAATGAGCAGTTCTTC. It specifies CASRLGLANEQFF.

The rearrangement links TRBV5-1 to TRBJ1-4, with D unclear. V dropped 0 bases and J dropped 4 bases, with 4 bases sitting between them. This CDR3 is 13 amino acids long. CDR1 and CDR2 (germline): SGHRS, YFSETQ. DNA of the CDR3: TGCGCCAGCAGCTTGGTCCTTAATGAAAAACTGTTTTTT. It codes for CASSLVLNEKLFF.

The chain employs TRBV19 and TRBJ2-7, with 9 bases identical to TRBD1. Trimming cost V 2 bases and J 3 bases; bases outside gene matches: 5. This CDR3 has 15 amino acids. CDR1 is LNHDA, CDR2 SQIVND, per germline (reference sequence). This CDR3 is CASSITVTGGYEQYF. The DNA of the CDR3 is TGTGCCAGTAGTATAACGGTGACAGGGGGCTACGAGCAGTACTTC.

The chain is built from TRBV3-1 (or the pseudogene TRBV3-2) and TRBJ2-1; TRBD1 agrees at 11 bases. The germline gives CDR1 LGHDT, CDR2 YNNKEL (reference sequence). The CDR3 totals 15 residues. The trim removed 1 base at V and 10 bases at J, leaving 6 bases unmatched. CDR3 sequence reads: CASSQVGTGGIEQFF. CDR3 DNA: TGTGCCAGCAGCCAAGTGGGGACAGGGGGAATCGAGCAGTTCTTC.

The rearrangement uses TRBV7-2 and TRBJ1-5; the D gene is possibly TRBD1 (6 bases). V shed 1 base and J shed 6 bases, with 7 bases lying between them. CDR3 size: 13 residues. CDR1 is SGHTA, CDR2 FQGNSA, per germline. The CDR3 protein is CASSLDRAQPQHF. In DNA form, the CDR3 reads TGTGCCAGCAGCTTAGACAGGGCTCAGCCCCAGCATTTT.